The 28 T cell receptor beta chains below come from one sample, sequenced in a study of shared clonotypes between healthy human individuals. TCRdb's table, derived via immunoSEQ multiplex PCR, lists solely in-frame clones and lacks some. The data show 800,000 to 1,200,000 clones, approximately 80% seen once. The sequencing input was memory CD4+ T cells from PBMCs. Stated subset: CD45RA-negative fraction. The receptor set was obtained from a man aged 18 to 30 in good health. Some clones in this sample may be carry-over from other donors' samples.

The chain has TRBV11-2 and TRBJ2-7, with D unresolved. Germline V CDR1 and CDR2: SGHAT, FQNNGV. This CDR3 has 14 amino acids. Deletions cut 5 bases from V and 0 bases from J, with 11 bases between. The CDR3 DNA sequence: TGTGCCAGCAGCGCAACGGCGAGCTCCTACGAGCAGTACTTC. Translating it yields CASSATASSYEQYF.

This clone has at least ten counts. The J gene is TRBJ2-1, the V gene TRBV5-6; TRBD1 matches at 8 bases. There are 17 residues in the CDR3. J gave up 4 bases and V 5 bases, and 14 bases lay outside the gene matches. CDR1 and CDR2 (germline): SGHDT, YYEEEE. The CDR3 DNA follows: TGTGCCAGCAGTGGTGGGTTTGCAGGGGGCCTTTACAATGAGCAGTTCTTC. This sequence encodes CASSGGFAGGLYNEQFF.

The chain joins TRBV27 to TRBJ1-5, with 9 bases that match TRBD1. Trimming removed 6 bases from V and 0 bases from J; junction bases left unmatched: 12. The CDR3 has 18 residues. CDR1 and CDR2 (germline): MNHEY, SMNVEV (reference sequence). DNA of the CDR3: TGTGCCAGCAGAAGGACAGGGGCCAGCCAGGTTAGCAATCAGCCCCAGCATTTT. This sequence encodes CASRRTGASQVSNQPQHF.

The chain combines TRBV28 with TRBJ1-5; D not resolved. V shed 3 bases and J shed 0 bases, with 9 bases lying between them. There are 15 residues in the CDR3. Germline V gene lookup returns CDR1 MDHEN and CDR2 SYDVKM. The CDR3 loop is CASSLAGYSNQPQHF. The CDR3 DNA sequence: TGTGCCAGCAGTTTGGCCGGGTATAGCAATCAGCCCCAGCATTTT.

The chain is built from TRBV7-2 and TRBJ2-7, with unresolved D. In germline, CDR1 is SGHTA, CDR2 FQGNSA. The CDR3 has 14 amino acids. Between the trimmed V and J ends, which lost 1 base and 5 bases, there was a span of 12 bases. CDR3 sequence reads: CASSLGGSPNEQYF. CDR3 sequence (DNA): TGTGCCAGCAGCTTAGGGGGTAGTCCGAACGAGCAGTACTTC.

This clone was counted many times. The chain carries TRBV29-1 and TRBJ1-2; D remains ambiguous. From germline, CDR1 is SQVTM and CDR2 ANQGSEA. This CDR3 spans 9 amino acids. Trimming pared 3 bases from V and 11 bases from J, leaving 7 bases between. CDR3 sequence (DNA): TGCAGCGTTGACATGGGATACACCTTC. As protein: CSVDMGYTF. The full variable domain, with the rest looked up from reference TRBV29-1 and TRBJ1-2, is SAVISQKPSRDICQRGTSLTIQCQVDSQVTMMFWYRQQPGQSLTLIATANQGSEATYESGFVIDKFPISRPNLTFSTLTVSNMSPEDSSIYLCSVDMGYTFGSGTRLTVV.

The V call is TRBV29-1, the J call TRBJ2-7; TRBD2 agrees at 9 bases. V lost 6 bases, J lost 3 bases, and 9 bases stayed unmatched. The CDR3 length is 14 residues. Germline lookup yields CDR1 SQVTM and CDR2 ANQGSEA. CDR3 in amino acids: CSVVRSGRIYEQYF. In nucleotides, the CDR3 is TGCAGCGTCGTCCGTAGCGGGAGAATCTACGAGCAGTACTTC.

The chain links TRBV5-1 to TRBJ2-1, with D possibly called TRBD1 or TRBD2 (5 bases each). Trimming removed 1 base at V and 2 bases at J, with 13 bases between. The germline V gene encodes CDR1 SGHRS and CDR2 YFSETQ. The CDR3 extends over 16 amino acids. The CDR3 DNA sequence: TGCGCCAGCAGCTTGAGTACGGGACGGACCTACAATGAGCAGTTCTTC. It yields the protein CASSLSTGRTYNEQFF. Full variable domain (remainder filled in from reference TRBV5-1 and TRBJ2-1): KAGVTQTPRYLIKTRGQQVTLSCSPISGHRSVSWYQQTPGQGLQFLFEYFSETQRNKGNFPGRFSGRQFSNSRSEMNVSTLELGDSALYLCASSLSTGRTYNEQFFGPGTRLTVL.

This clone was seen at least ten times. The CDR3 is CATTPLQGRNGYTF. DNA for the CDR3: TGTGCCACCACACCCCTCCAGGGTCGTAATGGCTACACCTTC. The gene calls are TRBV6-5 and TRBJ1-2; a weak D match, TRBD1 (5 bases). This CDR3 comprises 14 residues. Germline assignment: CDR1 MNHEY and CDR2 SVGAGI. Trimming removed 10 bases at V and 6 bases at J, with 21 bases between.

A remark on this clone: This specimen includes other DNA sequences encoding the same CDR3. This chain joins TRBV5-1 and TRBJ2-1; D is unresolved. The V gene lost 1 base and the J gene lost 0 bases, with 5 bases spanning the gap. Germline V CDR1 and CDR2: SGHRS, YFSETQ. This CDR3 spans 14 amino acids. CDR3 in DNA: TGCGCCAGCAGCTTGCAGAGCTCCTACAATGAGCAGTTCTTC. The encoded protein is CASSLQSSYNEQFF.

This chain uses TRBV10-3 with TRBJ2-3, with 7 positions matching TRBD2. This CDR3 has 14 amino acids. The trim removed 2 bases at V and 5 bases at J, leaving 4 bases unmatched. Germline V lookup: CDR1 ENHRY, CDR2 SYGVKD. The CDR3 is CAISEGLGQDTQYF. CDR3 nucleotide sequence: TGTGCCATCAGTGAGGGACTAGGGCAAGATACGCAGTATTTT.

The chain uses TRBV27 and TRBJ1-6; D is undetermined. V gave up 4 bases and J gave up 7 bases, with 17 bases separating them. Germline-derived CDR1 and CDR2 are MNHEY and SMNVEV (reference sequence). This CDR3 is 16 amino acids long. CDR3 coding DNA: TGTGCCAGCAGTTGGCAGCGTAGAGGGCTAAATTCACCCCTCCACTTT. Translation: CASSWQRRGLNSPLHF.

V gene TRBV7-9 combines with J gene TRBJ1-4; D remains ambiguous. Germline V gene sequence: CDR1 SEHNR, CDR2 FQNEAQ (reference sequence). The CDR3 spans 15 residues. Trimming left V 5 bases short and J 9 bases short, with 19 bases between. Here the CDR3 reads CASSPPGVQVKKLFF. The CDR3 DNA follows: TGTGCCAGCAGCCCCCCCGGCGTACAAGTGAAAAAACTGTTTTTT.

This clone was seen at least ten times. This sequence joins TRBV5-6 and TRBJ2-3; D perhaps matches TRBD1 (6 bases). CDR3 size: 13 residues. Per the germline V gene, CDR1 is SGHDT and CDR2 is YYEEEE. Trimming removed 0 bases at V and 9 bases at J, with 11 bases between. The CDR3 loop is CASSLAPGATQYF. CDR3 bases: TGTGCCAGCAGCTTGGCCCCAGGGGCGACGCAGTATTTT. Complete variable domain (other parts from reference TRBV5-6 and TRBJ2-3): DAGVTQSPTHLIKTRGQQVTLRCSPKSGHDTVSWYQQALGQGPQFIFQYYEEEERQRGNFPDRFSGHQFPNYSSELNVNALLLGDSALYLCASSLAPGATQYFGPGTRLTVL.

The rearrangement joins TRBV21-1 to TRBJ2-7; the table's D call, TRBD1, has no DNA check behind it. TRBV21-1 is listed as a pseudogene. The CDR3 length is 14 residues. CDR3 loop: CASSKRQGIYEQYF. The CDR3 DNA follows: TGTGCCAGCAGCAAGCGGCAGGGGATATACGAGCAGTACTTC.

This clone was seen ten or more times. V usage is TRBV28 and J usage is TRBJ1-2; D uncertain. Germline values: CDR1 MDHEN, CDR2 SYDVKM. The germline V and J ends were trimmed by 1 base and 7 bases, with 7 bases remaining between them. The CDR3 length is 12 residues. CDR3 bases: TGTGCCAGCAGTTTATCCCGTGGTGGCTACACCTTC. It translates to CASSLSRGGYTF.

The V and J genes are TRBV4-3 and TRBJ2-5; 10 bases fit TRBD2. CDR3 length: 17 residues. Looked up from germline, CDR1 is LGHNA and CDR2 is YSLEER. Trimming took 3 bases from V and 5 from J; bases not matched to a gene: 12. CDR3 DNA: TGCGCCAGCAGCCAGGCCGTGGCTAGCGGGAGATTGGAGACCCAGTACTTC. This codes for CASSQAVASGRLETQYF.

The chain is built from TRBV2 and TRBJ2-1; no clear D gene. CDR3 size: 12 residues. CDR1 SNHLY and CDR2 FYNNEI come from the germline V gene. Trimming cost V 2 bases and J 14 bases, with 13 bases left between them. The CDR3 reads CASSERDKVEFF. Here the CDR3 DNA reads TGTGCCAGCAGTGAAAGGGATAAGGTCGAGTTCTTC.

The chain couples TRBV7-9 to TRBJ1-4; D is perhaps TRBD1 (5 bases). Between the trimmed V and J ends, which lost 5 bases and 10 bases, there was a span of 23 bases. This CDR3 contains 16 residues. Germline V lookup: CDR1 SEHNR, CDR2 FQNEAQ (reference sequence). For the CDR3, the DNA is TGTGCCAGCAGCCCGCTAGGGTTCGGCGGGGGAAGAAAACTGTTTTTT. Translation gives CASSPLGFGGGRKLFF.

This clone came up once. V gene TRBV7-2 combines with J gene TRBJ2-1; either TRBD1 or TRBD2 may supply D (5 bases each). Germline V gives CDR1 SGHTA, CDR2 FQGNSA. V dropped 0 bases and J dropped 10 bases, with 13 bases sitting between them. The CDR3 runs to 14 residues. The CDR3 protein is CASSLAGTAPEQFF. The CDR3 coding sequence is TGTGCCAGCAGCTTAGCAGGGACGGCGCCAGAGCAGTTCTTC.

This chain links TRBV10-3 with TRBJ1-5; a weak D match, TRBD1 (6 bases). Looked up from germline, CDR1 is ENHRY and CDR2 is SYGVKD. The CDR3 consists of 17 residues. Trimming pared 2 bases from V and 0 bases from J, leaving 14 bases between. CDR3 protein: CAISETGRGYSNQPQHF. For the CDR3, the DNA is TGTGCCATCAGTGAGACAGGGAGAGGGTATAGCAATCAGCCCCAGCATTTT.

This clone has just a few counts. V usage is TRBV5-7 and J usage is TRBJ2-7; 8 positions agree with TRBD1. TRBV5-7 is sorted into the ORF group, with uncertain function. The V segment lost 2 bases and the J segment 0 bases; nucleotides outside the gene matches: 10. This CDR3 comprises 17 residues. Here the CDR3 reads CASSFQGAPCLSYEQYF. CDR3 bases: TGTGCCAGCAGCTTTCAGGGGGCGCCTTGCCTCTCCTACGAGCAGTACTTC.

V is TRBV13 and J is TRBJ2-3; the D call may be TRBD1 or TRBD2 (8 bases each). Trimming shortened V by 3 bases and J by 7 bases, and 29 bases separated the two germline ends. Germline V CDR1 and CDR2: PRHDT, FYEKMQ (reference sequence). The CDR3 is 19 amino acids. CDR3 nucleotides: TGTGCCAGCAGCTTCCTAGGACAGGGTTTAGCGGGATTTTTCCATACGCAGTATTTT. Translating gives CASSFLGQGLAGFFHTQYF.

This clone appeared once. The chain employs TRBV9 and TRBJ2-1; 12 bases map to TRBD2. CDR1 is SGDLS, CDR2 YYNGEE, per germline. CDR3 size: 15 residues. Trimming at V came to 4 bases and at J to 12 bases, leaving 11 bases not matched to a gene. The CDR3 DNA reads TGTGCCAGCAGCCCGCGGACTAGCGGGGCCCTTAGGCAGTTCTTC. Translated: CASSPRTSGALRQFF.

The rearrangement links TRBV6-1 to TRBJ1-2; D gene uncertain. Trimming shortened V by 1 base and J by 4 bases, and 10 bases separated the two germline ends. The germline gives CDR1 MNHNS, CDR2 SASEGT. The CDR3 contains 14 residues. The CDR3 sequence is CASSEGTSVYGYTF. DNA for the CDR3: TGTGCCAGCAGTGAAGGGACGTCCGTCTATGGCTACACCTTC.

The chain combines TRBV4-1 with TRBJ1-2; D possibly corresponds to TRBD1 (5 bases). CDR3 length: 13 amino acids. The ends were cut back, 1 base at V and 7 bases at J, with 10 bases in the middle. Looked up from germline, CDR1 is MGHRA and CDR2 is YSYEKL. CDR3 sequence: CASSQVGRGGYTF. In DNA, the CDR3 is TGCGCCAGCAGCCAAGTAGGGAGGGGTGGCTACACCTTC.

The CDR3 sequence: CASSQGLAANTGELFF. The CDR3 coding sequence is TGTGCCAGCAGCCAAGGACTAGCGGCGAACACCGGGGAGCTGTTTTTT. The rearrangement joins TRBV9 to TRBJ2-2; TRBD2 agrees at 10 bases. Germline assignment: CDR1 SGDLS and CDR2 YYNGEE. V dropped 4 bases and J dropped 0; count of bases not matched to a gene: 3. The CDR3 spans 16 residues.

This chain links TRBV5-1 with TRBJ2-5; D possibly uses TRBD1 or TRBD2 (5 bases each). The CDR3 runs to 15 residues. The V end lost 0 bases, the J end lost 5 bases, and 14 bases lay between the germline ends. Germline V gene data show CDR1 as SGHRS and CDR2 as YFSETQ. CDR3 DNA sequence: TGCGCCAGCAGCTTGGGGGGGTCTCAGGCGGAGACCCAGTACTTC. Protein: CASSLGGSQAETQYF.